This entry features one TCR beta chain sequence. These data belong to a study of shared clonotypes between healthy human individuals. Trimming took 1 base from V and 3 from J, leaving 10 bases between them. CDR1 is LNHDA and CDR2 is SQIVND in the germline V gene (reference sequence). The CDR3 totals 15 residues. Some clones are missing from TCRdb's copy, which holds only in-frame ones; the method was immunoSEQ multiplex PCR. The table has about 480,000 clones, 79% seen once. This receptor was identified in a middle-aged woman in good health. Some clones in this sample may be carry-over from other donors' samples. V gene TRBV19 combines with J gene TRBJ1-5; D is perhaps TRBD1 (6 bases). The specimen sequenced was PBMCs. The CDR3 region has the DNA TGTGCCAGTAGTATAGGGACAGCCGACAATCAGCCCCAGCATTTT. It encodes CASSIGTADNQPQHF.